The present T cell receptor (beta chain) was sequenced within a study of blood T cell repertoires in COVID-19. Per the original data handling: Cell counts per sample came from amplifying reference gene primers. This table comes from immunoSEQ multiplex PCR, and its TCRdb copy is limited to in-frame clones, with some not included. Clone size and the V and J calls come from that table; the DNA yielded D and trimming. The sample shows approximately 45,000 clones, around 80% of them seen only once. Per the germline V gene, CDR1 is MNHEY and CDR2 is SVGEGT. V dropped 6 bases and J dropped 1 base, with 15 bases sitting between them. This CDR3 region has 15 residues.

Material: peripheral blood. The genes are TRBV6-2 or TRBV6-3 and TRBJ1-1; D is ambiguous. The sequence was obtained from a woman aged 80 or older with acute or convalescent COVID-19. The CDR3 DNA is TGTGCCAGCAGCCTGACCTCGGGAACGAACACTGAAGCTTTCTTT. Translation gives CASSLTSGTNTEAFF.